The 28 T cell receptor beta chains given below trace back to one sample, sequenced in a study of regulatory T cells in long-lasting Graves disease. CDR3 regions were amplified by Arm-PCR using iRepertoire HTBI primers to build TCR beta libraries. TCRdb used MiXCR to reprocess the multiplex PCR reads, holding one entry per CDR3 protein. Of 600,000 to 650,000 distinct CDR3 sequences listed, roughly 15% are singletons. The time point is: newly diagnosed GD, antithyroid drugs for less than 3 months. Isolated PBMC RNA provided the starting material for the TCR library. This sample also belongs to another study, concerning T cells in Graves' hyperthyroidism and ophthalmopathy.

Material: peripheral blood mononuclear cells (PBMCs), obtained at new diagnosis, from a patient treated with antithyroid drugs. The receptors derive from a woman aged 25 to 39 with Graves disease.

V usage is TRBV14 and J usage is TRBJ1-6, with TRBD1 matching 7 bases. CDR1 SGHDN and CDR2 FVKESK come from the germline V gene. The CDR3 is made up of 14 amino acids. With V trimmed by 5 bases and J by 7 bases, 5 bases remained unmatched. The CDR3 loop is CASSLQGWNSPLHF. CDR3 bases: TGTGCCAGCAGCTTACAGGGGTGGAATTCACCCCTCCACTTT.

Remarks on this clonotype: A junction boundary mismatches the germline segment, possibly from a read error. The genes are TRBV10-2 and TRBJ2-1; 10 bases align to TRBD1. The CDR3 loop spans 12 amino acids. Germline V gene data show CDR1 as WSHSY and CDR2 as SAAADI. The CDR3 nucleotides are TGCGCCAGCAGTGAGTCGACAGGGGGCGCGGGCTTC. Amino acids: CASSESTGGAGF.

This chain joins TRBV11-2 and TRBJ2-7; unclear D gene. The V and J ends lost 3 bases and 6 bases respectively, with 12 bases between them. The CDR3 totals 13 residues. Germline V gives CDR1 SGHAT, CDR2 FQNNGV. The CDR3 sequence: CASSFSIRAEQYF. CDR3 in DNA: TGTGCCAGCAGCTTTTCTATCCGGGCCGAGCAGTACTTC.

This clonotype was counted ten times or more. The J gene is TRBJ2-1, the V gene TRBV7-2; 9 nucleotides align to TRBD1. Germline V lookup: CDR1 SGHTA, CDR2 FQGNSA. The CDR3 length is 14 residues. J gave up 6 bases and V 5 bases, and 5 bases lay outside the gene matches. The DNA of the CDR3 is TGTGCCAGCAGCACCGGGACAGGGACCAATGAGCAGTTCTTC. Translation gives CASSTGTGTNEQFF.

This clonotype occurred many times. The chain has TRBV12-3 or TRBV12-4 and TRBJ1-2; a weak D match, TRBD1 (5 bases). The CDR3 loop spans 13 amino acids. Between the trimmed V and J ends, which lost 5 bases and 5 bases, there was a span of 12 bases. CDR3 sequence reads: CASSPGTHYGYTF. DNA for the CDR3: TGTGCCAGCAGTCCAGGGACCCATTATGGCTACACCTTC.

This clonotype was seen more than once but under ten times. The V call is TRBV20-1, the J call TRBJ2-2; 12 bases agree with TRBD2. Germline V gene sequence: CDR1 DFQATT, CDR2 SNEGSKA (reference sequence). This CDR3 is built from 17 residues. The junction had 7 bases not matched to a gene; V was cut back by 5 bases and J by 0 bases. This CDR3 reads CSALRTSGISNTGELFF. The CDR3 nucleotides are TGCAGTGCTCTCCGGACTAGCGGGATCTCGAACACCGGGGAGCTGTTTTTT.

In this sample, this clonotype turned up a few times. The chain uses TRBV3-1 and TRBJ2-3; 10 bases match TRBD2. This CDR3 spans 17 amino acids. The J segment lost 4 bases and the V segment lost 2 bases, leaving 9 bases of the junction unmatched. The germline V gene has CDR1 LGHDT and CDR2 YNNKEL (reference sequence). In nucleotides, the CDR3 is TGTGCCAGCAGCCAAAGGGGGGCTAGCGGGAGCTCAGATACGCAGTATTTT. Translating gives CASSQRGASGSSDTQYF.

This clonotype was seen ten or more times. This rearrangement joins TRBV28 to TRBJ2-7; TRBD1 is a possible D gene (6 bases). V lost 4 bases and J lost 8, with 24 bases in between. Germline-derived CDR1 and CDR2 are MDHEN and SYDVKM. CDR3 size: 16 residues. The CDR3 sequence is CASSSKTVRDTKKQYF. The CDR3 DNA reads TGTGCCAGCAGTTCGAAAACGGTCCGGGACACAAAAAAGCAGTACTTC.

There are a few counts of this clonotype. The chain combines TRBV7-9 with TRBJ2-7, with D unresolved. The CDR3 extends over 13 amino acids. CDR1 and CDR2 from the germline V gene are SEHNR and FQNEAQ (reference sequence). The ends were cut back, 4 bases at V and 2 bases at J, with 9 bases in the middle. The chain's CDR3 is CASSSFGTYEQYF. The CDR3 DNA reads as TGTGCCAGCAGCTCCTTTGGAACCTACGAGCAGTACTTC.

The rearrangement uses TRBV7-2 and TRBJ2-6; D remains ambiguous. The length of the CDR3 is 15 residues. Germline V CDR1 and CDR2: SGHTA, FQGNSA. V was clipped by 2 bases and J by 0 bases, with 5 bases between them. In DNA, the CDR3 is TGTGCCAGCAGCTTAATCTTCTCTGGGGCCAACGTCCTGACTTTC. This encodes CASSLIFSGANVLTF.

This clonotype was detected only a few times. This chain joins TRBV20-1 and TRBJ1-1, with TRBD1 identical over 7 bases. The CDR3 is 14 residues long. The germline gives CDR1 DFQATT, CDR2 SNEGSKA (reference sequence). J gave up 1 base and V 5 bases, and 7 bases lay outside the gene matches. The CDR3 region is CSARDRLSNTEAFF. The CDR3 region has the DNA TGCAGTGCTCGGGACAGACTTTCGAACACTGAAGCTTTCTTT.

The table lists this clonotype with a few counts. This chain links TRBV6-2 or TRBV6-3 with TRBJ1-1, with 8 bases fitting TRBD1. Germline V lookup: CDR1 MNHEY, CDR2 SVGEGT. CDR3 length equals 13 residues. V lost 4 bases, J lost 7 bases, and 5 bases stayed unmatched. CDR3 loop: CASSSDRVVEAFF. The CDR3 nucleotides are TGTGCCAGCAGTTCGGACAGGGTGGTTGAAGCTTTCTTT.

This clonotype occurred many times. This sequence joins TRBV3-1 and TRBJ2-1; TRBD2 might be the D (5 bases). The CDR3 runs 11 residues. Germline V lookup: CDR1 LGHDT, CDR2 YNNKEL (reference sequence). The germline V and J ends were trimmed by 3 bases and 15 bases, with 12 bases remaining between them. The CDR3 region is CASSHNRDSFF. As DNA, the CDR3 is TGTGCCAGCAGCCATAACCGGGATTCGTTCTTC.

The rearrangement uses TRBV5-1 and TRBJ2-1, with TRBD2 matching 8 bases. Germline trimming cut 0 bases from V and 5 bases from J; bases unmatched to any gene: 4. Germline CDR1 and CDR2: SGHRS and YFSETQ. This CDR3 contains 15 residues. CDR3 sequence reads: CASSLAGTSNNEQFF. DNA for the CDR3: TGCGCCAGCAGCTTGGCCGGGACTAGTAACAATGAGCAGTTCTTC. The full variable domain, its missing parts supplied by reference TRBV5-1 and TRBJ2-1, is KAGVTQTPRYLIKTRGQQVTLSCSPISGHRSVSWYQQTPGQGLQFLFEYFSETQRNKGNFPGRFSGRQFSNSRSEMNVSTLELGDSALYLCASSLAGTSNNEQFFGPGTRLTVL.

This chain uses TRBV7-9 with TRBJ1-3, with D hard to call. Trimming took off 7 bases at V and 2 bases at J, with 15 bases between the two ends. This CDR3 is 15 amino acids long. Germline values: CDR1 SEHNR, CDR2 FQNEAQ (reference sequence). CDR3 bases: TGTGCCAGCACTCCCCGCCCGGGGACTGGAAACACCATATATTTT. Protein product: CASTPRPGTGNTIYF.

This clonotype occurred many times. This chain uses TRBV6-1 with TRBJ1-1, with D unclear. The ends were cut back, 6 bases at V and 1 base at J, with 9 bases in the middle. The CDR3 has 13 amino acids. CDR1 MNHNS and CDR2 SASEGT come from the germline V gene. The CDR3 sequence: CASRKGGNTEAFF. CDR3 coding DNA: TGTGCCAGCAGAAAGGGCGGGAACACTGAAGCTTTCTTT.

The genes are TRBV15 and TRBJ2-3; no reliable D call. CDR1 and CDR2 from the germline V gene are LNHNV and YYDKDF (reference sequence). The CDR3 extends over 16 amino acids. The V end lost 5 bases, the J end lost 5 bases, and 20 bases lay between the germline ends. The CDR3 bases are TGTGCCACCAGCTCACAAGGACCGTCAGTAAGAGATACGCAGTATTTT. Its protein is CATSSQGPSVRDTQYF.

The chain carries TRBV29-1 and TRBJ2-3; D tentatively reads TRBD1 or TRBD2 (5 bases each). The V and J ends lost 3 bases and 2 bases respectively, with 9 bases between them. From germline, CDR1 is SQVTM and CDR2 ANQGSEA. The CDR3 loop spans 13 amino acids. The CDR3 DNA reads as TGCAGCGTTGATGAGGGGTTCACAGATACGCAGTATTTT. The encoded protein is CSVDEGFTDTQYF.

V usage is TRBV19 and J usage is TRBJ1-3, with D unclear. The V gene lost 1 base and the J gene lost 0 bases, with 7 bases spanning the gap. From germline, CDR1 is LNHDA and CDR2 SQIVND (reference sequence). This CDR3 is built from 15 residues. The CDR3 DNA is TGTGCCAGTAGTATAGGACCTGGCTCTGGAAACACCATATATTTT. This codes for CASSIGPGSGNTIYF. Filled out from reference TRBV19 and TRBJ1-3, the complete variable domain reads DGGITQSPKYLFRKEGQNVTLSCEQNLNHDAMYWYRQDPGQGLRLIYYSQIVNDFQKGDIAEGYSVSREKKESFPLTVTSAQKNPTAFYLCASSIGPGSGNTIYFGEGSWLTVV.

This clonotype was counted only a few times. This chain's CDR3 is CASSFPGQKETQYF. The CDR3 bases are TGTGCCAGCAGTTTCCCGGGACAGAAAGAGACCCAGTACTTC. The V gene is TRBV27, the J gene TRBJ2-5; 7 bases match TRBD1. There are 14 residues in the CDR3. Germline V lookup: CDR1 MNHEY, CDR2 SMNVEV (reference sequence). V was clipped by 3 bases and J by 3 bases; unmatched bases: 4.

This clonotype has a handful of counts. With a much larger clone just one base away, this may be a read error. The rearrangement joins TRBV12-3 or TRBV12-4 to TRBJ2-7; tentative D call: TRBD1 (5 bases). The CDR3 runs 13 residues. The germline V and J ends were trimmed by 7 bases and 2 bases, with 12 bases remaining between them. CDR3 region: CASKRAGTYEQYF. CDR3 coding DNA: TGTGCCAGCAAAAGGGCAGGGACCTACGAGCAGTACTTC.

This clonotype was detected only a few times. This chain joins TRBV7-6 and TRBJ2-7; 11 bases agree with TRBD2. V was clipped by 5 bases and J by 4 bases; unmatched bases: 10. Germline V gene sequence: CDR1 SGHVS, CDR2 FNYEAQ. This CDR3 spans 16 amino acids. CDR3 nucleotides: TGTGCCAGCAGCCCAAGAGTAGCGGGAGGGATTTACGAGCAGTACTTC. Protein product: CASSPRVAGGIYEQYF.

The CDR3: CATADFQGSQPQHF. The CDR3 nucleotides are TGTGCCACGGCAGACTTTCAGGGGTCTCAGCCCCAGCATTTT. The chain is built from TRBV10-3 and TRBJ1-5; tentatively, D is TRBD1 (6 bases). The CDR3 is made up of 14 amino acids. CDR1 and CDR2 (germline): ENHRY, SYGVKD. Trimming pared 10 bases from V and 6 bases from J, leaving 19 bases between.

The chain recombines TRBV20-1 with TRBJ1-5; TRBD1 might be the D (6 bases). Germline loops: CDR1 DFQATT, CDR2 SNEGSKA (reference sequence). The CDR3 is 12 residues long. Trimming removed 4 bases at V and 8 bases at J, with 12 bases between. The CDR3: CSATGDGEPQHF. CDR3 in DNA: TGCAGTGCTACAGGGGACGGGGAGCCCCAGCATTTT.

V is TRBV4-1 and J is TRBJ2-7; unclear D gene. V lost 1 base, J lost 4 bases, and 11 bases lay in between. Germline V CDR1 and CDR2: MGHRA, YSYEKL. The CDR3 covers 14 residues. CDR3 amino acids: CASSQGSSWYEQYF. The CDR3 nucleotides read TGCGCCAGCAGCCAAGGGTCGAGTTGGTACGAGCAGTACTTC.

This clonotype was counted at least ten times. The chain couples TRBV7-8 to TRBJ2-7; the D call may be TRBD1 or TRBD2 (5 bases each). Germline V gene lookup returns CDR1 SGHVS and CDR2 FQNEAQ. The CDR3 contains 16 residues. Trimming shortened V by 0 bases and J by 0 bases, and 12 bases separated the two germline ends. CDR3: CASSLAPPGTSYEQYF. The DNA of the CDR3 is TGTGCCAGCAGCTTAGCGCCCCCAGGGACCTCCTACGAGCAGTACTTC.

This clonotype was seen more than once but under ten times. The chain joins TRBV10-1 to TRBJ1-6, with D maybe TRBD1 (5 bases). Trimming took off 3 bases at V and 0 bases at J, with 12 bases between the two ends. The CDR3 loop spans 17 amino acids. Germline CDR1 reads WNHNN; CDR2 reads SYGVQD (reference sequence). CDR3 in amino acids: CASSDGGVRSYNSPLHF. CDR3 in DNA: TGCGCCAGCAGTGATGGGGGGGTCCGCTCCTATAATTCACCCCTCCACTTT.

Many counts were recorded for this clonotype. The V call is TRBV11-2, the J call TRBJ2-3; D not certain. CDR3 length: 13 amino acids. The V end lost 4 bases, the J end lost 6 bases, and 11 bases lay between the germline ends. Germline CDR1 reads SGHAT; CDR2 reads FQNNGV. Here the CDR3 DNA reads TGTGCCAGCAGCTCCACACCCCTCGATACGCAGTATTTT. This encodes CASSSTPLDTQYF.